The T cell receptor (beta chain) described here comes from a study of blood T cell repertoires in COVID-19. Study in general: The samples span acute and convalescent COVID-19 from the United States, Italy and Spain.

Here immunoSEQ multiplex PCR was the method, and the copy in TCRdb shows in-frame clones only, minus some. The sample lists about 160,000 clones, around 83% occurring once. Germline lookup yields CDR1 MNHEY and CDR2 SMNVEV (reference sequence). The CDR3 consists of 15 residues. V was clipped by 1 base and J by 8 bases; unmatched bases: 9. Sequencing used peripheral blood. The chain joins TRBV27 to TRBJ1-2; TRBD1 agrees at 8 bases. The source of this sequence is a woman in her forties or fifties with COVID-19, enrolled during active disease. CDR3 DNA sequence: TGTGCCAGCAGTTTATATCAGGGGGCAAGTGGCGGCTACACCTTC. Its protein product is CASSLYQGASGGYTF.